These 30 T cell receptor beta chains were all obtained from the same sample, sequenced in a study of cytomegalovirus exposure and HLA in healthy donors. PCR employed 60 Vbeta and 13 Jbeta primers. The repertoire was sequenced with immunoSEQ multiplex PCR; TCRdb's copy has only in-frame clones and lacks some. The table shows about 200,000 clones, with under 85% occurring only once. Source material: PBMCs. The receptor set was obtained from a man aged 45 to 65 in good health and CMV-seronegative.

The V call is TRBV7-9, the J call TRBJ2-2, with 7 nucleotides matching TRBD2. The J segment lost 2 bases and the V segment lost 3 bases, leaving 3 bases of the junction unmatched. Germline V CDR1 and CDR2: SEHNR, FQNEAQ (reference sequence). This CDR3 is 15 amino acids long. The CDR3, as DNA: TGTGCCAGCAGCTTCAGGGACTACAACACCGGGGAGCTGTTTTTT. This codes for CASSFRDYNTGELFF. Full variable domain (remainder filled in from reference TRBV7-9 and TRBJ2-2): DTGVSQNPRHKITKRGQNVTFRCDPISEHNRLYWYRQTLGQGPEFLTYFQNEAQLEKSRLLSDRFSAERPKGSFSTLEIQRTEQGDSAMYLCASSFRDYNTGELFFGEGSRLTVL.

As DNA, the CDR3 is TGTGCCAGCAGCGTAGCCGGGACAGACTCCTACGAGCAGTACTTC. This codes for CASSVAGTDSYEQYF. This chain links TRBV9 with TRBJ2-5; 7 bases map to TRBD1. The assigned J gene may be wrong: the sequence end matches TRBJ2-7 better. Germline values: CDR1 SGDLS, CDR2 YYNGEE. This CDR3 contains 15 residues.

The CDR3 DNA reads TGTGCCATCAGTGACAGGGCCTACGAGCAGTACTTC. This translates into CAISDRAYEQYF. V and J are TRBV10-3 and TRBJ2-7; D might be TRBD1 (5 bases). The germline V and J ends were trimmed by 3 bases and 2 bases, with 5 bases remaining between them. This CDR3 region has 12 residues. The germline V gene encodes CDR1 ENHRY and CDR2 SYGVKD.

This clone came up once. V and J are TRBV25-1 and TRBJ2-7, with D possibly being TRBD2 (5 bases). CDR3 length: 13 residues. Germline CDR1 reads MGHDK; CDR2 reads SYGVNS. Trimming removed 6 bases at V and 5 bases at J, with 14 bases between. DNA of the CDR3: TGTGCCAGCAGCGAAGGAGGATCCCACGAGCAGTACTTC. Protein: CASSEGGSHEQYF.

The chain couples TRBV11-2 to TRBJ2-1; 7 bases align to TRBD2. The CDR3 spans 16 residues. V was pared by 4 bases and J by 6 bases, with 12 bases of the junction left unmatched. The germline gives CDR1 SGHAT, CDR2 FQNNGV. In DNA, the CDR3 is TGTGCCAGCAGCTCCCCGGGCCGTTCGGGGGGCAATGAGCAGTTCTTC. It encodes CASSSPGRSGGNEQFF.

This clone showed up just once. The V call is TRBV15, the J call TRBJ2-1; 8 bases map to TRBD1. Germline CDR1 LNHNV, CDR2 YYDKDF (reference sequence). The J segment lost 8 bases and the V segment lost 1 base, leaving 4 bases of the junction unmatched. The CDR3 spans 14 residues. The CDR3 DNA sequence: TGTGCCACCAGCAGAGGGACAGGGTATGATGAGCAGTTCTTC. It specifies CATSRGTGYDEQFF.

Concerning this clone: The same CDR3 also results from other DNA sequences found in this sample. The rearrangement joins TRBV5-6 to TRBJ2-7, with 11 bases that match TRBD2. The CDR3 contains 15 residues. Looked up from germline, CDR1 is SGHDT and CDR2 is YYEEEE. Losses at the gene ends were 4 bases for V and 0 bases for J; bases not matched to a gene: 3. This chain's CDR3 is CASSRGTSGSYEQYF. The CDR3 DNA is TGTGCCAGCAGCCGAGGGACTAGCGGCTCCTACGAGCAGTACTTC.

The rearrangement joins TRBV7-3 to TRBJ2-3; TRBD2 agrees at 14 bases. V lost 5 bases to trimming and J lost 6 bases; unmatched junction nucleotides: 7. The CDR3 has 16 amino acids. In germline, CDR1 is SGHTA, CDR2 FQGTGA. CDR3 in DNA: TGTGCCAGCAGCCTGACGACTAGCGGGAGGGCGGATACGCAGTATTTT. Residues: CASSLTTSGRADTQYF.

This chain connects TRBV7-6 to TRBJ2-3, with 8 bases identical to TRBD2. V shed 1 base and J 0 bases; nucleotides not matched to a gene: 15. The germline gives CDR1 SGHVS, CDR2 FNYEAQ. The CDR3 spans 20 residues. CDR3 protein: CASSLEGFLAGRSSTDTQYF. The CDR3 DNA sequence: TGTGCCAGCAGCTTAGAGGGATTCCTAGCGGGCCGTTCTAGCACAGATACGCAGTATTTT.

The CDR3 nucleotides are TGCAGCGTTGAGGGACAGGCTTTTGGAAACACCATATATTTT. Encoded protein: CSVEGQAFGNTIYF. The V and J genes are TRBV29-1 and TRBJ1-3; 8 bases fit TRBD1. J lost 3 bases, V lost 3 bases, and 4 bases had no gene match. The CDR3 covers 14 residues. Germline CDR1 is SQVTM and CDR2 is ANQGSEA.

V is TRBV7-2 and J is TRBJ2-1; D ambiguous. The CDR3 runs to 12 residues. V was trimmed by 4 bases and J by 9 bases, leaving 10 bases between them. Germline-derived CDR1 and CDR2 are SGHTA and FQGNSA. CDR3 coding DNA: TGTGCCAGCAGCTCTGCGATGAGTGAGCAGTTCTTC. It translates to CASSSAMSEQFF.

The chain carries TRBV5-5 and TRBJ1-1; 8 bases align to TRBD1. Germline V gives CDR1 SGHKS, CDR2 YYEKEE (reference sequence). With V trimmed by 4 bases and J by 3 bases, 5 bases remained unmatched. The CDR3 has 14 residues. For the CDR3, the DNA is TGTGCCAGCAGCCGGTCCAGGGGGCACACTGAAGCTTTCTTT. Translated, it gives CASSRSRGHTEAFF.

V and J are TRBV28 and TRBJ1-4, with D possibly matching TRBD1 (5 bases). This CDR3 has 13 residues. Germline V gene lookup returns CDR1 MDHEN and CDR2 SYDVKM. Trimming cost V 6 bases and J 4 bases, with 9 bases left between them. CDR3 sequence reads: CASSTDSNEKLFF. The CDR3, as DNA: TGTGCCAGCAGCACCGACAGTAATGAAAAACTGTTTTTT.

The V and J genes are TRBV4-2 and TRBJ2-1; D is perhaps TRBD1 (6 bases). From germline, CDR1 is LGHNA and CDR2 YNFKEQ. CDR3 length: 17 residues. The germline V and J ends were trimmed by 0 bases and 3 bases, with 15 bases remaining between them. The CDR3 DNA follows: TGTGCCAGCAGCCAAGAAGTCGGGACAAGCCTCTACAATGAGCAGTTCTTC. It yields the protein CASSQEVGTSLYNEQFF.

This clone has a single count. The chain uses TRBV19 and TRBJ1-1; TRBD1 matches at 7 bases. This CDR3 is 15 amino acids long. CDR1 is LNHDA, CDR2 SQIVND, per germline (reference sequence). V shed 5 bases, J shed 6 bases, and the junction held 12 bases outside the gene matches. DNA for the CDR3: TGTGCCAGTAGTCTAACAGGGGCGGTGGTCGCTGAAGCTTTCTTT. Protein sequence: CASSLTGAVVAEAFF.

The V and J genes are TRBV7-3 and TRBJ2-2, with 7 bases matching TRBD1. V lost 6 bases to trimming and J lost 6 bases; unmatched junction nucleotides: 4. CDR1 is SGHTA and CDR2 is FQGTGA in the germline V gene. This CDR3 comprises 13 residues. CDR3 DNA sequence: TGTGCCAGCAGGATAGGGGGCTCCGGGGAGCTGTTTTTT. It yields the protein CASRIGGSGELFF.

The chain employs TRBV11-2 and TRBJ2-2; 7 nucleotides agree with TRBD2. CDR1 is SGHAT and CDR2 is FQNNGV in the germline V gene. The CDR3 has 19 residues. The V segment lost 1 base and the J segment 7 bases; nucleotides outside the gene matches: 18. The CDR3 DNA reads as TGTGCCAGCAGCTTAGGTCTCCCACTAGCGTGGGAAGGTGACGGGGAGCTGTTTTTT. Its protein is CASSLGLPLAWEGDGELFF. Combining the CDR3 with reference TRBV11-2 and TRBJ2-2 gives the whole variable domain EAGVAQSPRYKIIEKRQSVAFWCNPISGHATLYWYQQILGQGPKLLIQFQNNGVVDDSQLPKDRFSAERLKGVDSTLKIQPAKLEDSAVYLCASSLGLPLAWEGDGELFFGEGSRLTVL.

The chain carries TRBV29-1 and TRBJ1-2; D is uncertain. Trimming cost V 7 bases and J 1 base, with 13 bases left between them. Per the germline V gene, CDR1 is SQVTM and CDR2 is ANQGSEA. This CDR3 has 13 residues. The CDR3 here is CSASSASNYGYTF. The CDR3 DNA is TGCAGCGCGTCTAGTGCCAGTAACTATGGCTACACCTTC. The full variable domain, in which reference TRBV29-1 and TRBJ1-2 provide the parts outside the CDR3, is SAVISQKPSRDICQRGTSLTIQCQVDSQVTMMFWYRQQPGQSLTLIATANQGSEATYESGFVIDKFPISRPNLTFSTLTVSNMSPEDSSIYLCSASSASNYGYTFGSGTRLTVV.

J is TRBJ2-5 and V is TRBV7-7; TRBD2 aligns across 7 bases. The CDR3 runs 16 residues. J gave up 0 bases and V 3 bases, and 7 bases lay outside the gene matches. Germline values: CDR1 SSHAT, CDR2 FNYEAQ (reference sequence). The CDR3: CASSFGGISDQETQYF. For the CDR3, the DNA is TGTGCCAGCAGCTTCGGGGGGATCTCAGACCAAGAGACCCAGTACTTC. Full variable domain (outside the CDR3, taken from reference TRBV7-7 and TRBJ2-5): GAGVSQSPRYKVTKRGQDVTLRCDPISSHATLYWYQQALGQGPEFLTYFNYEAQPDKSGLPSDRFSAERPEGSISTLTIQRTEQRDSAMYRCASSFGGISDQETQYFGPGTRLLVL.

There are a few counts of this clone. The chain links TRBV27 to TRBJ2-7; TRBD2 matches 10 bases. From germline, CDR1 is MNHEY and CDR2 SMNVEV (reference sequence). Trimming at V came to 6 bases and at J to 6 bases, leaving 11 bases not matched to a gene. The CDR3 is 15 residues long. The CDR3 protein is CASSPAASGSGEQYF. CDR3 DNA sequence: TGTGCCAGCAGCCCTGCGGCTAGCGGGAGTGGCGAGCAGTACTTC.

The chain joins TRBV6-1 to TRBJ2-3, with 11 bases fitting TRBD1. The CDR3 totals 14 residues. The germline CDR1 and CDR2 sequences are MNHNS and SASEGT. Unmatched junction bases numbered 1, after V lost 3 bases and J lost 5 bases. The CDR3 protein is CASSEGQGGDTQYF. CDR3 DNA: TGTGCCAGCAGTGAGGGACAGGGGGGAGATACGCAGTATTTT.

Comment on this clone: This sample also contains other DNA sequences that code for the same CDR3. The chain employs TRBV5-4 and TRBJ1-2, with D uncertain. The CDR3 is made up of 15 amino acids. Trimming took off 0 bases at V and 0 bases at J, with 9 bases between the two ends. Germline loops: CDR1 SGHNT, CDR2 YYREEE (reference sequence). CDR3 in amino acids: CASSLGGLTNYGYTF. Written as DNA, the CDR3 is TGTGCCAGCAGCTTGGGCGGCCTTACTAACTATGGCTACACCTTC.

V is TRBV5-8 and J is TRBJ2-3, with a weak D call TRBD1 (6 bases). V shed 4 bases and J shed 6 bases, with 12 bases lying between them. The CDR3 loop spans 13 amino acids. Germline CDR1 SGHTS, CDR2 YDEGEE. CDR3 region: CASSIQGWDTQYF. The CDR3 DNA reads TGTGCCAGCAGCATACAGGGATGGGATACGCAGTATTTT.

This clone was seen just once. DNA for the CDR3: TGCGCCAGCAGCCTGCTGACTAGCGGGAGTGGAGAGACCCAGTACTTC. This gives the protein CASSLLTSGSGETQYF. This chain connects TRBV4-1 to TRBJ2-5, with 12 positions matching TRBD2. The CDR3 contains 16 residues. J gave up 4 bases and V 4 bases, and 7 bases lay outside the gene matches. CDR1 and CDR2 from the germline V gene are MGHRA and YSYEKL.

V is TRBV5-1 and J is TRBJ1-6; no firm D call. The CDR3 consists of 15 residues. Germline CDR1 reads SGHRS; CDR2 reads YFSETQ. Trimming took 0 bases from V and 3 from J, leaving 7 bases between them. As DNA, the CDR3 is TGCGCCAGCAGCTTGGATCAGATCTATAATTCACCCCTCCACTTT. This translates into CASSLDQIYNSPLHF.

This clone appeared once. The chain joins TRBV25-1 to TRBJ2-1; 10 bases match TRBD2. This CDR3 is 16 amino acids long. After removal of 8 bases from V and 6 bases from J, the junction contained 13 bases not matched to a gene. Germline V gene lookup returns CDR1 MGHDK and CDR2 SYGVNS. For the CDR3, the DNA is TGTGCCAGCGCCGGGGTTACTAGCGGGATAGCCAATGAGCAGTTCTTC. This encodes CASAGVTSGIANEQFF.

The CDR3 coding sequence is TGTGCCAGCAGCTTAGCGGGACTAGCGGGAGGCAATGAGCAGTTCTTC. Amino acids: CASSLAGLAGGNEQFF. The rearrangement links TRBV7-9 to TRBJ2-1; 15 positions match TRBD2. The J segment lost 6 bases and the V segment lost 0 bases, leaving 0 bases of the junction unmatched. The CDR3 loop spans 16 amino acids. Looked up from germline, CDR1 is SEHNR and CDR2 is FQNEAQ (reference sequence). The full variable domain, with the rest looked up from reference TRBV7-9 and TRBJ2-1, is DTGVSQNPRHKITKRGQNVTFRCDPISEHNRLYWYRQTLGQGPEFLTYFQNEAQLEKSRLLSDRFSAERPKGSFSTLEIQRTEQGDSAMYLCASSLAGLAGGNEQFFGPGTRLTVL.

The chain couples TRBV7-9 to TRBJ1-1; no clear D. The germline CDR1 and CDR2 sequences are SEHNR and FQNEAQ (reference sequence). CDR3 length equals 15 residues. The germline V and J ends were trimmed by 5 bases and 1 base, with 14 bases remaining between them. CDR3 in DNA: TGTGCCAGCAGCCTCTTAGCCGCGAAGAACACTGAAGCTTTCTTT. This sequence encodes CASSLLAAKNTEAFF.

This chain joins TRBV9 and TRBJ2-5; D is perhaps TRBD2 (6 bases). The DNA end favors TRBJ2-7, so the J call may be wrong. The CDR3 is made up of 15 amino acids. Germline V gene sequence: CDR1 SGDLS, CDR2 YYNGEE. Here the CDR3 reads CASSGTGASGYEQYF. DNA of the CDR3: TGTGCCAGCAGCGGGACGGGAGCCTCCGGTTACGAGCAGTACTTC.

The CDR3 loop reads CASSPQNRGRVQETQYF. CDR3 in DNA: TGTGCCAGCAGTCCCCAAAACAGGGGGCGCGTCCAAGAGACCCAGTACTTC. V and J are TRBV28 and TRBJ2-5, with TRBD1 matching 9 bases. After removal of 5 bases from V and 1 base from J, the junction contained 11 bases not matched to a gene. Per the germline V gene, CDR1 is MDHEN and CDR2 is SYDVKM. The CDR3 totals 17 residues. The whole variable domain, filled in from reference TRBV28 and TRBJ2-5, reads DVKVTQSSRYLVKRTGEKVFLECVQDMDHENMFWYRQDPGLGLRLIYFSYDVKMKEKGDIPEGYSVSREKKERFSLILESASTNQTSMYLCASSPQNRGRVQETQYFGPGTRLLVL.